Given below is one T cell receptor (beta chain) in context. This receptor's antigen is unknown. No quality values exist for individual bases; no much larger clone is one base distant. Libraries were made using RACE. Sequencer: NextSeq 500. Library preparation attached unique molecular identifiers to individual cDNA molecules for quantitative, reproducible TCR counting. For every blood RNA sample, sequencing covered both the TCR alpha and TCR beta chains. Per the original workflow: A median of roughly 99,000 TCRs per sample was observed, with a range of about 23,224 to 750,000. The Decombinator software suite was used to annotate the V, J and CDR3 of the TCR reads. For PS versus PT1 abundance plots, all samples were subsampled to the same number of TCRs (28,000). Expanded TCRs were defined as absent before sensitization and observed at least eight times at the 2-week time point. TCRdb reprocessing: public reads trimmed at Q25 with fastp, clones called with MiXCR, in-frame beta chains kept. Entries are consolidated by CDR3 protein sequence, retaining the most common genes and DNA. The V and J calls here are based on TCRdb, not the publication. The sample table contains approximately 82,000 distinct CDR3 sequences; only one count was recorded for about 11% of them. The ten largest clones add up to 2% to 2.5% of the sample.

Trimming costs V 0 bases and J 4 bases, and their ends lie 14 bases apart. Via the germline V gene, CDR1 is LGHNA and CDR2 YSLEER. The CDR3 starts with the cysteine, ends with the phenylalanine, and has 16 residues. The retained sequence is limited to the CDR3, 48 bases, with the frame set at the first base. The data derive from a study of human T cells and chemical hapten exposure (dated by TCRdb to the early 2020s). With regard to the full study: For sensitization, 2% DPC in acetone was applied to a roughly 2 cm by roughly 2 cm area of upper inner arm skin. Throughout the study period of about 25 weeks, patients also received therapeutic DPC doses to the scalp every week. Patch testing was done on the upper back using Finn chambers containing 0.01% DPC, and results were scored after 6 days according to International Contact Dermatitis Research Group standards. Libraries were pooled for sequencing, and per-sample TCR yields varied mainly because of small differences in library volumes within the pool. Alopecia areata with under or over 50% scalp involvement, alopecia totalis and alopecia universalis were represented in the patient cohort, which was mostly female. Blood samples were taken from patients before sensitization (week 0) and at 2, 6 and about 24 weeks after DPC sensitization. This study followed changes in the peripheral blood TCR repertoire in vivo during primary and secondary sensitization of alopecia patients to the hapten diphenylcyclopropenone (DPC). For TCR sequencing, blood came from 25 to 35 alopecia patients at anywhere from one to four time points (pre-sensitization, 2, 6 and 24 weeks).

The time point label for this specimen denotes: patch test 1, 2 weeks after DPC sensitization. The sample's treatment or condition label, in plain terms: therapeutic diphenylcyclopropenone sensitization with weekly scalp DPC. At every patch-test visit, the blood draw took place before the patch test was put on. Patients were considered eligible if aged 18 to 70, diagnosed with alopecia and deemed suitable for DPC therapy, and patients were excluded if pregnant. Total RNA was extracted from unfractionated whole blood that had been collected in Tempus Blood RNA tubes. General findings and caveats noted by the study authors: The number of TCRs above 1 in 1000 frequency did not change with DPC sensitization; there was no evidence of global repertoire structure alterations. Because every patient had alopecia, a presumed autoimmune disease, the patients' immune response might differ from that of healthy individuals. Patch test score correlated positively with the number of PT1 expanded TCRs, reaching significance at thresholds 8, 16 and 32 but not at 4. After repeated subsampling, changes were observed in the strength of the expansion versus patch-test correlation and in the threshold at which the correlation became significant. Expanded TCRs formed significantly more large CDR3 similarity clusters than pre-sensitization or healthy control sets, consistent with antigen-driven responses.

The sequence was obtained from a man aged 40-55 years with alopecia areata. Some clones in this sample may be carry-over from other donors' samples. Material: whole blood, obtained in connection with sensitization to the hapten diphenylcyclopropenone (DPC). The chain is made from TRBV4-3 and TRBJ2-3; a tentative D call is TRBD2 (5 bases match). The base sequence is TGCGCCAGCAGCCAAGATCGGCTAGCTAGAGCAGATACGCAGTATTTT. Its protein is CASSQDRLARADTQYF.